The 30 T cell receptor beta chains listed next were all sequenced from one sample in a study of shared clonotypes between healthy human individuals. The protocol was immunoSEQ multiplex PCR, while the TCRdb copy is restricted to in-frame clones and leaves out a portion. Of about half a million clones detected, around 74% appear once; the ten largest clones hold 10% to 15%. Sequenced: PBMCs. The origin of the receptors is a woman aged 40 to 49 in good health. Some clones in this sample may be carry-over from other donors' samples.

The chain joins TRBV6-6 to TRBJ2-7, with 7 positions matching TRBD1. CDR1 is MNHNY, CDR2 SVGAGI, per germline (reference sequence). Unmatched junction bases numbered 12, after V lost 2 bases and J lost 5 bases. This CDR3 is built from 16 residues. Here the CDR3 DNA reads TGTGCCAGCAGTTACCCACAGGGGTCCCCCTTAGACGAGCAGTACTTC. It codes for CASSYPQGSPLDEQYF.

The CDR3 coding sequence is TGTGCCAGCAGCGACTCCGGGACAGGGGTCTCCTACGAGCAGTACTTC. As protein: CASSDSGTGVSYEQYF. This chain joins TRBV5-5 and TRBJ2-7, with 10 bases matching TRBD1. The CDR3 is 16 residues long. Unmatched junction bases numbered 7, after V lost 4 bases and J lost 0 bases. Germline V gives CDR1 SGHKS, CDR2 YYEKEE (reference sequence).

This clone was found a few times. The V gene is TRBV6-5, the J gene TRBJ1-2; 9 bases agree with TRBD1. Unmatched junction bases numbered 13, after V lost 6 bases and J lost 8 bases. The CDR3 is made up of 15 amino acids. The V gene's germline CDR1 is MNHEY and CDR2 SVGAGI. The CDR3 protein is CASSSTPGQGSGYTF. DNA of the CDR3: TGTGCCAGCAGCTCGACACCGGGACAGGGAAGCGGCTACACCTTC.

The chain couples TRBV20-1 to TRBJ2-3; D unclear. The CDR3 is made up of 11 amino acids. V shed 5 bases and J shed 4 bases, with 7 bases lying between them. Germline lookup yields CDR1 DFQATT and CDR2 SNEGSKA (reference sequence). The CDR3 spells CSAPIPDTQYF. Here the CDR3 DNA reads TGCAGTGCTCCGATTCCAGATACGCAGTATTTT.

This clone appeared a single time. This same CDR3 is encoded by further DNA sequences in the sample. The V gene is TRBV9, the J gene TRBJ2-3, with D possibly matching TRBD2 (5 bases). The CDR3 is made up of 13 amino acids. CDR1 and CDR2 from the germline V gene are SGDLS and YYNGEE. The V and J ends lost 0 bases and 3 bases respectively, with 5 bases between them. CDR3 in DNA: TGTGCCAGCAGCGTAGGGAGGACAGATACGCAGTATTTT. Its protein product is CASSVGRTDTQYF.

This chain uses TRBV12-2 with TRBJ2-7; TRBD1 is taken as the D call from the table, unchecked against the DNA. TRBV12-2 is shown as a pseudogene. The CDR3 extends over 15 amino acids. As DNA, the CDR3 is TGTGCAAGTCGCTTAGGGGGCAGGGGAACCTACGAGCAGTACTTC. Protein product: CASRLGGRGTYEQYF.

CDR3 in DNA: TGTGCCAGCAGTCCCTTGACAGGGGGAGAGCAGTACTTC. Its protein is CASSPLTGGEQYF. The V gene is TRBV25-1, the J gene TRBJ2-7; 9 positions match TRBD1. This CDR3 contains 13 residues. V lost 5 bases, J lost 7 bases, and 6 bases stayed unmatched. Germline lookup yields CDR1 MGHDK and CDR2 SYGVNS.

The chain combines TRBV27 with TRBJ1-1; D remains ambiguous. Per the germline V gene, CDR1 is MNHEY and CDR2 is SMNVEV (reference sequence). Trimming removed 6 bases from V and 8 bases from J, with 16 bases in between. This CDR3 has 13 amino acids. CDR3 loop: CASRRNSYIEAFF. CDR3 DNA sequence: TGTGCCAGCAGGCGGAATTCTTACATCGAAGCTTTCTTT.

This chain links TRBV7-2 with TRBJ1-2; D is unresolved. Deletions cut 1 base from V and 3 bases from J, with 12 bases between. The CDR3 is 15 amino acids. Germline CDR1 reads SGHTA; CDR2 reads FQGNSA. CDR3 residues: CASSLDRGLDYGYTF. The CDR3 DNA is TGTGCCAGCAGCTTAGATCGGGGATTAGACTATGGCTACACCTTC.

V and J are TRBV15 and TRBJ2-5; 8 nucleotides align to TRBD1. Germline CDR1 is LNHNV and CDR2 is YYDKDF (reference sequence). V gave up 5 bases and J gave up 5 bases; unmatched junction bases: 10. This CDR3 spans 15 amino acids. CDR3 loop: CATSADRVRAETQYF. The DNA of the CDR3 is TGTGCCACCAGCGCGGACAGGGTGAGAGCGGAGACCCAGTACTTC.

The J gene is TRBJ2-1, the V gene TRBV7-2; weak D call: TRBD2 (5 bases). The CDR3 runs to 14 residues. V was shortened by 2 bases and J by 9 bases, with 14 bases between the two germline ends. Germline assignment: CDR1 SGHTA and CDR2 FQGNSA. In DNA, the CDR3 is TGTGCCAGCAGCTTACGGGTGGGGAGCACTGAGCAGTTCTTC. This translates into CASSLRVGSTEQFF.

V usage is TRBV18 and J usage is TRBJ2-1; 9 bases agree with TRBD1. The CDR3 runs 14 residues. Germline trimming cut 3 bases from V and 9 bases from J; bases unmatched to any gene: 6. In germline, CDR1 is KGHSH, CDR2 LQKENI. CDR3 region: CASSPGQGLGEQFF. DNA for the CDR3: TGTGCCAGCTCACCGGGACAGGGTCTGGGTGAGCAGTTCTTC.

The chain has TRBV5-1 and TRBJ1-1; a possible D gene is TRBD1 (6 bases). In germline, CDR1 is SGHRS, CDR2 YFSETQ. V was trimmed by 4 bases and J by 3 bases, leaving 16 bases between them. The CDR3 contains 15 residues. The CDR3 here is CASSMTGRLDTEAFF. CDR3 bases: TGCGCCAGCAGCATGACAGGCCGCCTGGACACTGAAGCTTTCTTT.

The chain employs TRBV18 and TRBJ1-3; D gene uncertain. Trimming removed 3 bases from V and 3 bases from J, with 15 bases in between. CDR1 and CDR2 (germline): KGHSH, LQKENI. CDR3 length: 16 residues. The CDR3 reads CASSPPWTLFGNTIYF. CDR3 DNA sequence: TGTGCCAGCTCACCCCCTTGGACCTTATTTGGAAACACCATATATTTT.

This clone turned up a few times. The chain has TRBV27 and TRBJ1-1; TRBD1 matches at 10 bases. V lost 8 bases to trimming and J lost 0 bases; unmatched junction nucleotides: 9. The germline CDR1 and CDR2 sequences are MNHEY and SMNVEV (reference sequence). CDR3 size: 16 residues. CDR3 sequence: CASSRQGAGMNTEAFF. The CDR3 region has the DNA TGTGCCAGCTCGAGACAGGGGGCAGGAATGAACACTGAAGCTTTCTTT.

The genes are TRBV20-1 and TRBJ2-7; D remains unclear. V was clipped by 6 bases and J by 4 bases, with 10 bases between them. There are 11 residues in the CDR3. Germline V gene sequence: CDR1 DFQATT, CDR2 SNEGSKA (reference sequence). CDR3 sequence reads: CSAHGDYEQYF. The CDR3 DNA reads as TGCAGTGCGCACGGAGATTACGAGCAGTACTTC.

In its sample, this clone was seen once. The rearrangement joins TRBV18 to TRBJ2-3; tentative D call: TRBD1 (6 bases). CDR3 length: 18 amino acids. Germline CDR1 KGHSH, CDR2 LQKENI. Trimming left V 1 base short and J 1 base short, with 18 bases between. CDR3 DNA sequence: TGTGCCAGCTCACCACTTCCTACCTTCAGGGGTGGCACAGATACGCAGTATTTT. As protein: CASSPLPTFRGGTDTQYF.

This clone showed up just once. The V gene is TRBV6-5, the J gene TRBJ2-7; possible D gene TRBD1, 7 bases. Trimming stripped 5 bases from V and 8 bases from J, with 22 bases between. This CDR3 region has 15 residues. The V gene's germline CDR1 is MNHEY and CDR2 SVGAGI. CDR3 DNA: TGTGCCAGCAGTAACCCCACTGGAGGGACAGAGAAGCAGTACTTC. Its translation is CASSNPTGGTEKQYF.

The chain carries TRBV5-1 and TRBJ1-6, with D unresolved. V lost 4 bases to trimming and J lost 5 bases, with 13 bases between them. The CDR3 has 15 amino acids. In germline, CDR1 is SGHRS, CDR2 YFSETQ. The DNA of the CDR3 is TGCGCCAGCAGCGCCGTGGGTCAGAATAATTCACCCCTCCACTTT. It translates to CASSAVGQNNSPLHF.

This chain connects TRBV28 to TRBJ2-3; no firm D call. The CDR3 covers 15 residues. Looked up from germline, CDR1 is MDHEN and CDR2 is SYDVKM. V was pared by 4 bases and J by 5 bases, with 16 bases between. CDR3 protein: CASSSPSSFGDTQYF. The CDR3 DNA follows: TGTGCCAGCAGTTCCCCCTCCAGCTTCGGAGATACGCAGTATTTT.

Many counts were recorded for this clone. The chain is built from TRBV29-1 and TRBJ2-1; TRBD2 matches 8 bases. Germline V gene sequence: CDR1 SQVTM, CDR2 ANQGSEA. The V segment lost 1 base and the J segment 6 bases; nucleotides outside the gene matches: 5. This CDR3 is built from 14 residues. The CDR3 sequence: CSVEVVAGLNEQFF. CDR3 nucleotides: TGCAGCGTTGAAGTAGTAGCGGGGCTCAATGAGCAGTTCTTC.

This clone has a single count. V is TRBV7-2 and J is TRBJ2-3; D call uncertain. The CDR3 spans 13 residues. Germline CDR1 and CDR2: SGHTA and FQGNSA. The V gene lost 2 bases and the J gene lost 5 bases, with 8 bases spanning the gap. CDR3 DNA sequence: TGTGCCAGCAGCTTACACGGCAGAGATACGCAGTATTTT. It yields the protein CASSLHGRDTQYF.

The genes are TRBV10-3 and TRBJ2-3; 10 nucleotides align to TRBD2. This CDR3 contains 18 residues. Trimming at V came to 7 bases and at J to 6 bases, leaving 19 bases not matched to a gene. Germline V gene data show CDR1 as ENHRY and CDR2 as SYGVKD. In nucleotides, the CDR3 is TGTGCCATCACCCCCTCCCCGTGGAGCGGGAGGGCCGGGGATACGCAGTATTTT. Protein product: CAITPSPWSGRAGDTQYF.

J is TRBJ2-1 and V is TRBV2; 11 nucleotides match TRBD2. The CDR3 covers 14 residues. Germline V gene data show CDR1 as SNHLY and CDR2 as FYNNEI. The trim removed 6 bases at V and 6 bases at J, leaving 4 bases unmatched. The CDR3 loop reads CASRVAGGPNEQFF. In nucleotides, the CDR3 is TGTGCCAGCAGGGTAGCGGGAGGGCCCAATGAGCAGTTCTTC.

The V and J genes are TRBV11-2 and TRBJ2-1; the match to TRBD2 covers 11 bases. This CDR3 is built from 15 residues. Germline CDR1 reads SGHAT; CDR2 reads FQNNGV. Losses at the gene ends were 5 bases for V and 6 bases for J; bases not matched to a gene: 6. The CDR3 nucleotides are TGTGCCAGCAGCCCGGGGACTAGCGGCCTCAATGAGCAGTTCTTC. It translates to CASSPGTSGLNEQFF. The variable domain in full, with the rest retrieved from reference TRBV11-2 and TRBJ2-1, is EAGVAQSPRYKIIEKRQSVAFWCNPISGHATLYWYQQILGQGPKLLIQFQNNGVVDDSQLPKDRFSAERLKGVDSTLKIQPAKLEDSAVYLCASSPGTSGLNEQFFGPGTRLTVL.

V is TRBV5-1 and J is TRBJ1-6; unclear D gene. This CDR3 is 15 amino acids long. V dropped 0 bases and J dropped 7 bases, with 11 bases sitting between them. In germline, CDR1 is SGHRS, CDR2 YFSETQ. The CDR3 spells CASSLDGRTNSPLHF. The CDR3 nucleotides are TGCGCCAGCAGCTTGGACGGTAGAACCAATTCACCCCTCCACTTT. Complete variable domain (other parts from reference TRBV5-1 and TRBJ1-6): KAGVTQTPRYLIKTRGQQVTLSCSPISGHRSVSWYQQTPGQGLQFLFEYFSETQRNKGNFPGRFSGRQFSNSRSEMNVSTLELGDSALYLCASSLDGRTNSPLHFGNGTRLTVT.

V and J are TRBV9 and TRBJ2-2, with D tentatively TRBD2 (6 bases). The CDR3 is made up of 16 amino acids. The V gene's germline CDR1 is SGDLS and CDR2 YYNGEE. Trimming removed 0 bases at V and 1 base at J, with 10 bases between. The CDR3 loop is CASSVGGSGNTGELFF. The CDR3 nucleotides are TGTGCCAGCAGCGTAGGGGGTAGCGGGAACACCGGGGAGCTGTTTTTT.

The rearrangement joins TRBV28 to TRBJ2-7, with a tentative D call TRBD2 (5 bases). Germline-derived CDR1 and CDR2 are MDHEN and SYDVKM. The CDR3 runs 12 residues. V dropped 6 bases and J dropped 4 bases, with 10 bases sitting between them. The CDR3 loop reads CASSPLGYEQYF. In DNA, the CDR3 is TGTGCCAGCAGCCCACTAGGATACGAGCAGTACTTC.

There are many counts of this clone. The chain links TRBV27 to TRBJ2-6; possibly TRBD1 for D (6 bases). Looked up from germline, CDR1 is MNHEY and CDR2 is SMNVEV (reference sequence). This CDR3 has 17 residues. Trimming shortened V by 6 bases and J by 3 bases, and 18 bases separated the two germline ends. CDR3 in amino acids: CASRGGRTGFGANVLTF. In DNA, the CDR3 is TGTGCCAGCAGAGGGGGTAGAACAGGTTTTGGGGCCAACGTCCTGACTTTC.

V gene TRBV19 combines with J gene TRBJ2-7; D gene ambiguous. Germline V gene sequence: CDR1 LNHDA, CDR2 SQIVND (reference sequence). Trimming pared 1 base from V and 2 bases from J, leaving 12 bases between. The CDR3 runs to 15 residues. The chain's CDR3 is CASSIGAEITYEQYF. The CDR3, as DNA: TGTGCCAGTAGTATAGGGGCAGAAATTACCTACGAGCAGTACTTC.